Listed below are T cell receptor beta chains from one sample, sequenced in a study of blood T cells in healthy people across ages. One entry per CDR3 protein, called by TCRdb with MiXCR from the 5' RACE reads. The table records about 1.7 million distinct CDR3 sequences, 28% of them present only once. The sequenced material came from blood. The receptors derive from a woman in her 30s in good health. Each CDR3 is given with its conserved first and last residue. Each record gives: clone size, J gene, D gene, V gene, CDR3 protein, CDR3 DNA. D genes are given only for firm matches. Size tells how often a clone was seen (once, few, many) or the class of an expanded clone, and some rows leave it out.

-,TRBJ2-3,-,TRBV5-1,CASSLGSTDTRYF,TGCGCCAGCAGCTTGGGAAGCACAGATACGCGGTATTTT
-,TRBJ2-5,-,TRBV20-1,CSSRGLGRETQYF,TGCAGTTCGCGGGGATTGGGTAGGGAGACCCAGTACTTC
few,TRBJ2-7,TRBD2,TRBV12-3/TRBV12-4,CASSFAGSGRAAYEQYF,TGTGCCAGCAGTTTTGCCGGTAGCGGGAGGGCCGCCTACGAGCAGTACTTC
few,TRBJ1-6,-,TRBV12-3/TRBV12-4,CASIYDYRVRNSPLHF,TGTGCCAGCATTTACGATTACAGGGTACGGAATTCACCCCTCCACTTT
many,TRBJ1-5,-,TRBV20-1,CSAAGQPYSNQPQHF,TGCAGTGCGGCCGGACAGCCTTATAGCAATCAGCCCCAGCATTTT
few,TRBJ1-1,TRBD1,TRBV4-1,CASSQEYRQGVGAFF,TGCGCCAGCAGCCAAGAATATCGACAGGGGGTTGGAGCTTTCTTT
-,TRBJ2-1,TRBD2,TRBV11-1,CANSLENSGVVYNEQFF,TGTGCCAACAGCTTAGAAAATAGCGGGGTGGTATACAATGAGCAGTTCTTC
many,TRBJ2-3,TRBD2,TRBV4-2,CASSLTSSADTQYF,TGTGCCAGCAGCCTGACTAGCTCGGCAGATACGCAGTATTTT
-,TRBJ1-2,TRBD1,TRBV5-1,CASSPPGQGYDGYTF,TGCGCCAGCAGCCCCCCGGGACAGGGATACGATGGCTACACCTTC
-,TRBJ1-2,-,TRBV6-6,CASTRDTYGYTF,TGTGCCAGCACCCGGGATACATATGGCTACACCTTC
-,TRBJ2-2,TRBD2,TRBV20-1,CSARDRGGTNTGELFF,TGCAGTGCTAGAGATCGGGGAGGGACGAACACCGGGGAGCTGTTTTTT
once,TRBJ2-7,-,TRBV20-1,CSASETGPKRTETQDF,TGCAGTGCCTCCGAGACGGGGCCAAAACGGACAGAGACCCAGGACTTC
few,TRBJ1-2,-,TRBV7-9,CASSLGSNSGSGYTF,TGCGCCAGCAGCTTAGGATCAAACTCTGGTAGTGGCTACACCTTC
-,TRBJ2-7,TRBD2,TRBV7-9,CASSQTSGTHSYEQYF,TGTGCCAGCAGCCAGACTAGCGGGACCCACTCCTACGAGCAGTACTTC
few,TRBJ2-4,TRBD1,TRBV25-1,CASSLTGGPENIQYF,TGTGCCAGCAGCCTGACAGGGGGCCCTGAAAACATTCAGTACTTC
-,TRBJ2-5,TRBD2,TRBV5-1,CASSLGTSGRVETQYF,TGCGCCAGCAGCCTCGGGACTAGCGGGAGAGTTGAGACCCAGTACTTC
-,TRBJ2-1,-,TRBV3-1,CASSPYRSEQFF,TGTGCCAGCAGCCCTTACAGGTCTGAGCAGTTCTTC
-,TRBJ2-1,-,TRBV12-3/TRBV12-4,CASSPSRTSEQFF,TGTGCCAGCAGTCCGTCCCGCACTAGCGAGCAGTTCTTC
many,TRBJ1-2,TRBD1,TRBV6-6,CASSYPDRVYGYTF,TGTGCCAGCAGTTACCCGGACAGGGTCTATGGCTACACCTTC
-,TRBJ1-6,-,TRBV20-1,CSAPKEGGARRSPLHF,TGCAGTGCTCCCAAGGAAGGGGGGGCTAGACGTTCACCCCTCCACTTT
-,TRBJ2-7,TRBD1,TRBV6-5,CASRTGTGYSYEQYF,TGTGCCAGCAGAACTGGGACAGGGTATTCCTACGAGCAGTACTTC
many,TRBJ2-4,TRBD2,TRBV7-9,CASSPRSSGRYQNIQYF,TGTGCCAGCAGCCCGCGCTCAAGCGGGAGGTACCAAAACATTCAGTACTTC
once,TRBJ1-4,-,TRBV10-3,CAISDGADEKLFF,TGTGCCATCAGTGACGGCGCCGATGAAAAACTGTTTTTT
-,TRBJ1-5,-,TRBV20-1,CSALAWGASNQPQHF,TGCAGTGCTCTGGCGTGGGGGGCTAGCAATCAGCCCCAGCATTTT
-,TRBJ1-1,-,TRBV6-5,CASSRNREAFF,TGTGCCAGCAGTAGGAACAGGGAGGCTTTCTTT
-,TRBJ1-2,-,TRBV5-6,CASSFPQEYGYTF,TGTGCCAGCAGCTTCCCACAGGAATATGGCTACACCTTC
few,TRBJ1-1,-,TRBV6-6,CASSYAGGGEAFF,TGTGCCAGCAGTTACGCGGGCGGGGGTGAAGCTTTCTTT
-,TRBJ2-7,TRBD1,TRBV6-2/TRBV6-3,CASSSLRTGNYEQYF,TGTGCCAGCAGTTCGTTACGGACAGGGAACTACGAGCAGTACTTC
-,TRBJ2-1,TRBD2,TRBV2,CASTRSGSFNEQFF,TGTGCCAGCACCAGAAGCGGGAGTTTCAATGAGCAGTTCTTC
-,TRBJ2-5,-,TRBV29-1,CILSGETQYF,TGCATCCTAAGTGGTGAGACCCAGTACTTC
-,TRBJ2-5,-,TRBV20-1,CSARGLTVETQYF,TGCAGTGCTAGGGGGCTTACTGTAGAGACCCAGTACTTC
few,TRBJ2-5,TRBD2,TRBV6-2/TRBV6-3,CASSLTSGPGGAQYF,TGTGCCAGCAGTCTAACTAGCGGGCCCGGAGGGGCCCAGTACTTC
few,TRBJ2-7,-,TRBV7-9,CASTLEATYEQYF,TGTGCCAGCACCCTGGAGGCGACCTACGAGCAGTACTTC
few,TRBJ2-3,-,TRBV7-3,CASSLTVQPSTDTQYF,TGTGCCAGCAGCTTAACCGTACAGCCAAGCACAGATACGCAGTATTTT
many,TRBJ2-4,-,TRBV7-9,CASSLDRAGQYF,TGTGCCAGCAGCTTAGACAGGGCAGGGCAGTACTTC
-,TRBJ2-1,TRBD1,TRBV4-1,CASSPPQGAVYEQFF,TGCGCCAGCAGCCCACCCCAGGGGGCGGTGTACGAGCAGTTCTTC
many,TRBJ2-1,TRBD1,TRBV6-2/TRBV6-3,CASSLDRGLVNEQFF,TGTGCCAGCAGTTTAGACAGGGGGCTGGTCAATGAGCAGTTCTTC
many,TRBJ2-7,TRBD1,TRBV7-9,CASSFRTGVSYEQYF,TGTGCCAGCAGCTTCAGGACAGGGGTTTCCTACGAGCAGTACTTC
many,TRBJ2-7,TRBD2,TRBV20-1,CSADRVSGGYEQYF,TGCAGTGCTGACAGGGTTAGCGGGGGCTACGAGCAGTACTTC
-,TRBJ2-1,-,TRBV4-3,CASSQDTLGGPYNEQFF,TGCGCCAGCAGCCAAGATACCTTGGGCGGACCCTACAATGAGCAGTTCTTC
-,TRBJ2-3,-,TRBV28,CASINNGGYVTDTQYF,TGTGCCAGCATCAATAATGGGGGCTATGTCACAGATACGCAGTATTTT
-,TRBJ1-6,-,TRBV7-9,CASSPDPPNSPLHF,TGCGCCAGCAGCCCCGACCCCCCCAATTCACCCCTCCACTTT
few,TRBJ2-7,-,TRBV10-2,CASSGTLLGIYEQYF,TGCGCCAGCAGTGGGACGTTGTTGGGGATCTACGAGCAGTACTTC
few,TRBJ2-5,-,TRBV7-2,CASNSLLGKETQYF,TGTGCCAGCAACTCCTTACTCGGAAAAGAGACCCAGTACTTC
-,TRBJ2-7,-,TRBV7-9,CASSTQGIAIQLQYF,TGTGCCAGCAGCACCCAAGGTATAGCGATCCAGCTTCAGTACTTC
-,TRBJ1-1,TRBD1,TRBV20-1,CSARGTGRMNTEAFF,TGCAGTGCTAGGGGGACAGGGAGAATGAACACCGAAGCTTTCTTT
few,TRBJ2-7,TRBD2,TRBV5-1,CASSPGLLPSYEQYF,TGCGCCAGCAGCCCGGGACTACTCCCCTCCTACGAGCAGTACTTC
-,TRBJ1-5,TRBD1,TRBV15,CATAGGGGSNQPQHF,TGTGCCACCGCAGGGGGCGGGGGAAGCAATCAGCCCCAGCATTTT
few,TRBJ2-1,TRBD1,TRBV9,CASSAGDRGKGDNEQFF,TGTGCCAGCAGCGCAGGGGACAGGGGGAAGGGGGACAATGAGCAGTTCTTC
-,TRBJ2-1,-,TRBV5-5,CASSLMRSEQFF,TGTGCCAGCAGCTTGATGAGATCTGAGCAGTTCTTC
-,TRBJ2-7,-,TRBV28,CASSSPSGTPEDEQYF,TGTGCCAGCAGTTCCCCCTCCGGCACCCCTGAGGACGAGCAGTACTTC
few,TRBJ1-6,TRBD1,TRBV7-6,CASSLLTGTGQSPLHF,TGTGCCAGCAGCCTATTAACCGGGACAGGGCAATCACCCCTCCACTTT
many,TRBJ2-7,TRBD1,TRBV5-1,CASQTGTGPYEQYF,TGCGCCAGCCAGACCGGGACAGGGCCTTACGAGCAGTACTTC
-,TRBJ1-2,TRBD1,TRBV5-1,CASSLYRGQDYGYTF,TGTGCCAGCAGCCTCTACAGGGGGCAGGACTATGGCTACACCTTC
many,TRBJ2-3,-,TRBV12-3/TRBV12-4,CASRTAADTQYF,TGTGCCAGCAGGACAGCGGCAGATACGCAGTATTTT
many,TRBJ2-3,-,TRBV12-3/TRBV12-4,CASSLGISTDTQYF,TGTGCCAGCAGCTTAGGGATTAGCACAGATACGCAGTATTTT
-,TRBJ2-7,TRBD1,TRBV7-8,CASSLPDRGYEQYF,TGTGCCAGCAGCTTACCAGACAGGGGGTACGAGCAGTACTTC
few,TRBJ2-5,-,TRBV20-1,CSVSGLAPQETQYF,TGCAGTGTGAGTGGGCTAGCCCCCCAAGAGACCCAGTACTTC
-,TRBJ2-3,-,TRBV27,CASSSTGGPRDTQYF,TGTGCCAGCAGTAGCACTGGAGGGCCTAGAGATACGCAGTATTTT